A selection of T cell receptor beta chains follows, all from one sample in a study of CD8+ T cells in alopecia areata. Assay used: immunoSEQ multiplex PCR; TCRdb lists only in-frame clones, some missing. The top ten clones hold 0.75% to 0.95% of a sample with roughly 250,000 clones, 60% of them seen once. Material: CD4+ T cells sorted from blood, obtained around week 54, from a patient treated with tofacitinib. Receptor source: a human donor with alopecia areata. The CDR3 runs from the conserved cysteine through the conserved F or W. Each record gives: V gene, clone size, D gene, J gene, CDR3 protein, CDR3 DNA. A D gene is named only where the DNA matches it firmly. Size tells how often a clone was seen (once, few, many) or the class of an expanded clone, and some rows leave it out.

v_gene: TRBV14
abundance: once
d_gene: TRBD1
j_gene: TRBJ2-5
CDR3aa: CASSPDREETQYF
CDR3nt: TGTGCCAGCAGCCCGGACAGGGAAGAGACCCAGTACTTC

v_gene: TRBV29-1
abundance: -
d_gene: -
j_gene: TRBJ2-7
CDR3aa: CSVEGRATYEQYF
CDR3nt: TGCAGCGTTGAAGGCAGGGCCACCTACGAGCAGTACTTC

v_gene: TRBV29-1
abundance: few
d_gene: TRBD1
j_gene: TRBJ1-3
CDR3aa: CSAGQGTGNTIYF
CDR3nt: TGCAGCGCGGGACAGGGGACTGGAAACACCATATATTTT

v_gene: TRBV30
abundance: -
d_gene: TRBD2
j_gene: TRBJ2-3
CDR3aa: CAWAPWTSGTDTQYF
CDR3nt: TGTGCCTGGGCCCCCTGGACTAGCGGCACAGATACGCAGTATTTT

v_gene: TRBV29-1
abundance: few
d_gene: TRBD1
j_gene: TRBJ2-7
CDR3aa: CSVRTGGDEQYF
CDR3nt: TGCAGCGTTCGGACAGGGGGCGACGAGCAGTACTTC

v_gene: TRBV29-1
abundance: -
d_gene: TRBD1
j_gene: TRBJ1-1
CDR3aa: CSAQTGIGTEAFF
CDR3nt: TGCAGCGCTCAGACAGGGATCGGCACTGAAGCTTTCTTT

v_gene: TRBV6-1
abundance: few
d_gene: -
j_gene: TRBJ1-5
CDR3aa: CASSEHTIDSVNQPQHF
CDR3nt: TGTGCCAGCAGTGAACATACGATTGACAGCGTCAATCAGCCCCAGCATTTT

v_gene: TRBV30
abundance: -
d_gene: -
j_gene: TRBJ1-1
CDR3aa: CAWRTQITEAFF
CDR3nt: TGTGCCTGGCGGACTCAGATCACTGAAGCTTTCTTT

v_gene: TRBV4-2
abundance: -
d_gene: -
j_gene: TRBJ2-5
CDR3aa: CASSQDLSGGEETQYF
CDR3nt: TGTGCCAGCAGCCAAGATCTGTCGGGGGGCGAAGAGACCCAGTACTTC

v_gene: TRBV10-3
abundance: -
d_gene: -
j_gene: TRBJ1-2
CDR3aa: CAISESRVNYGYTF
CDR3nt: TGTGCCATCAGTGAGTCGAGGGTTAACTATGGCTACACCTTC

v_gene: TRBV4-3
abundance: -
d_gene: TRBD1
j_gene: TRBJ1-2
CDR3aa: CASSQGQEAYGYTF
CDR3nt: TGCGCCAGCAGCCAGGGACAGGAAGCCTATGGCTACACCTTC

v_gene: TRBV30
abundance: -
d_gene: TRBD2
j_gene: TRBJ2-7
CDR3aa: CAWSVRVAGETYEQYF
CDR3nt: TGTGCCTGGAGTGTACGTGTAGCGGGGGAAACCTACGAGCAGTACTTC

v_gene: TRBV19
abundance: few
d_gene: -
j_gene: TRBJ2-1
CDR3aa: CASSRDGSNEQFF
CDR3nt: TGTGCCAGTAGCCGGGACGGCTCCAATGAGCAGTTCTTC

v_gene: TRBV11-2
abundance: -
d_gene: -
j_gene: TRBJ2-6
CDR3aa: CASSLDISGANVLTF
CDR3nt: TGTGCCAGCAGCTTAGACATCTCTGGGGCCAACGTCCTGACTTTC

v_gene: TRBV25-1
abundance: -
d_gene: -
j_gene: TRBJ1-2
CDR3aa: CASSEYINSPRGYTF
CDR3nt: TGTGCCAGCAGTGAATACATTAACAGCCCTAGGGGCTACACCTTC

v_gene: TRBV7-2
abundance: -
d_gene: -
j_gene: TRBJ2-7
CDR3aa: CASSIEDRTYEQYF
CDR3nt: TGTGCCAGCAGCATTGAAGACAGGACCTACGAGCAGTACTTC

v_gene: TRBV30
abundance: few
d_gene: -
j_gene: TRBJ2-5
CDR3aa: CAWSEGAGRTQYF
CDR3nt: TGTGCCTGGAGTGAGGGAGCCGGGAGGACCCAGTACTTC

v_gene: TRBV7-9
abundance: few
d_gene: -
j_gene: TRBJ2-2
CDR3aa: CASSPQQTGELFF
CDR3nt: TGTGCCAGCAGCCCACAGCAGACCGGGGAGCTGTTTTTT